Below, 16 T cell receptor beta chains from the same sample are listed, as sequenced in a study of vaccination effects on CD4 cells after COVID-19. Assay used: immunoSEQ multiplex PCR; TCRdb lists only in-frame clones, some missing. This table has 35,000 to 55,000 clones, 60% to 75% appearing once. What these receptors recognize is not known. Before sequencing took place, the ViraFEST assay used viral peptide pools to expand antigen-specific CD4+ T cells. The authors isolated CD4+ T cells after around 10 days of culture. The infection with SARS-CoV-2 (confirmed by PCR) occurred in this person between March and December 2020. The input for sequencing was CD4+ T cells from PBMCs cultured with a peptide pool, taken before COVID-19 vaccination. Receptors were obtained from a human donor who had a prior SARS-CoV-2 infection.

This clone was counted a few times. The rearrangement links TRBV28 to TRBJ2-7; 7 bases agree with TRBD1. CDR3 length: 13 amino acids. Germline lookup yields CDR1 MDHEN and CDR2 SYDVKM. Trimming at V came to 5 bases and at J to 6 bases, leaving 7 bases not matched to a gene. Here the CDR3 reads CASSTGQLPEQYF. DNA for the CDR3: TGTGCCAGCAGTACGGGACAGCTGCCCGAGCAGTACTTC.

CDR3 region: CASKPSSTDTQYF. DNA of the CDR3: TGTGCCAGCAAACCGAGTAGCACAGATACGCAGTATTTT. The chain employs TRBV6-5 and TRBJ2-3; D is ambiguous. The CDR3 runs to 13 residues. Per the germline V gene, CDR1 is MNHEY and CDR2 is SVGAGI. V was pared by 7 bases and J by 0 bases, with 8 bases between.

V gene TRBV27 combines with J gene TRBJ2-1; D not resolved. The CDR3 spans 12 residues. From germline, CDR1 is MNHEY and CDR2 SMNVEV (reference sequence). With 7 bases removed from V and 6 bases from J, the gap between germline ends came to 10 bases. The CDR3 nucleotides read TGTGCCAGCACGTCTAAACGCAATGAGCAGTTCTTC. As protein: CASTSKRNEQFF.

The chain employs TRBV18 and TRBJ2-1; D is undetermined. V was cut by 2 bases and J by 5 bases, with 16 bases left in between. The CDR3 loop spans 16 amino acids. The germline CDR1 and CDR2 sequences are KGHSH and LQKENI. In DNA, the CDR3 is TGTGCCAGCTCACCAGGGCCGCAGCCGGGCAACAATGAGCAGTTCTTC. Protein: CASSPGPQPGNNEQFF.

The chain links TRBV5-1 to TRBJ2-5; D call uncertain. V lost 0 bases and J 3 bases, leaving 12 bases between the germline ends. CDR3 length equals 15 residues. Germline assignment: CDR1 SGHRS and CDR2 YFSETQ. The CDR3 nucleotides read TGCGCCAGCAGCTTGGGTGTAGATCTGAAAGAGACCCAGTACTTC. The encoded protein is CASSLGVDLKETQYF.

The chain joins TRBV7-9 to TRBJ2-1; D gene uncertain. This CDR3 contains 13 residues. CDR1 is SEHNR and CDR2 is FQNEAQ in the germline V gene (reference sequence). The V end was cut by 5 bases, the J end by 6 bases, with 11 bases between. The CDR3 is CASSTRLRNEQFF. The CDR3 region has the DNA TGTGCCAGCAGCACCAGACTCCGCAATGAGCAGTTCTTC.

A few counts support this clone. DNA for the CDR3: TGTGCCAGCAGGTCGGAGTATAACTATGGCTACACCTTC. This translates into CASRSEYNYGYTF. V gene TRBV25-1 combines with J gene TRBJ1-2; D is unresolved. The germline V gene has CDR1 MGHDK and CDR2 SYGVNS. This CDR3 comprises 13 residues. Trimming removed 6 bases from V and 1 base from J, with 9 bases in between.

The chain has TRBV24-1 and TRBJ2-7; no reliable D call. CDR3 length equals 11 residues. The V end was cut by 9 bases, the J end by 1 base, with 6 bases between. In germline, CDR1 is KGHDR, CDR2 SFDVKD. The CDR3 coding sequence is TGTGCCACCGGTGGGTCCTACGAGCAGTACTTC. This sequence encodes CATGGSYEQYF.

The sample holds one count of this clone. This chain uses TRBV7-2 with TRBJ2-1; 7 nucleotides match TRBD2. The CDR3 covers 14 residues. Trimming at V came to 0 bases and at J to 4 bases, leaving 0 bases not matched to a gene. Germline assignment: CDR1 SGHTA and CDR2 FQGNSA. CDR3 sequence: CASSLAGGYNEQFF. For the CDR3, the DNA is TGTGCCAGCAGCTTAGCGGGGGGGTACAATGAGCAGTTCTTC.

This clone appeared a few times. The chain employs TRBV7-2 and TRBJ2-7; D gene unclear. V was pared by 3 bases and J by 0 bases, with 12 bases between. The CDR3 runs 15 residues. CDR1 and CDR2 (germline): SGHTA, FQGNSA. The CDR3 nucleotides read TGTGCCAGCAGCTTCGGACGGTTAAGCTCCTACGAGCAGTACTTC. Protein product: CASSFGRLSSYEQYF. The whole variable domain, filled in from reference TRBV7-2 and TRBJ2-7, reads GAGVSQSPSNKVTEKGKDVELRCDPISGHTALYWYRQSLGQGLEFLIYFQGNSAPDKSGLPSDRFSAERTGGSVSTLTIQRTQQEDSAVYLCASSFGRLSSYEQYFGPGTRLTVT.

The CDR3 here is CASSFPGSSYNEQFF. The CDR3 coding sequence is TGTGCCAGCAGCTTTCCAGGGAGCTCCTACAATGAGCAGTTCTTC. The chain combines TRBV7-6 with TRBJ2-1; possibly TRBD1 or TRBD2 for D (5 bases each). The CDR3 is 15 amino acids. From germline, CDR1 is SGHVS and CDR2 FNYEAQ. Trimming took off 3 bases at V and 0 bases at J, with 9 bases between the two ends.

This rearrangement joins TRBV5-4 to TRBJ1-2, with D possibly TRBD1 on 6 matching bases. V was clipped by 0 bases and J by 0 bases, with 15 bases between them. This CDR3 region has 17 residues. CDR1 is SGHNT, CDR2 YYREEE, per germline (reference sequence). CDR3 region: CASSLGTGTPTNYGYTF. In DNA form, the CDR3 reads TGTGCCAGCAGCTTGGGCACCGGGACACCGACTAACTATGGCTACACCTTC.

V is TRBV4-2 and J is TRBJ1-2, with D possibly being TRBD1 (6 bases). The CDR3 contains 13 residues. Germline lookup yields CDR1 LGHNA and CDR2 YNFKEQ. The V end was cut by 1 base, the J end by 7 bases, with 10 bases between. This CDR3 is CASSQGGAVGYTF. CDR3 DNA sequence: TGTGCCAGCAGCCAAGGGGGGGCGGTTGGCTACACCTTC.

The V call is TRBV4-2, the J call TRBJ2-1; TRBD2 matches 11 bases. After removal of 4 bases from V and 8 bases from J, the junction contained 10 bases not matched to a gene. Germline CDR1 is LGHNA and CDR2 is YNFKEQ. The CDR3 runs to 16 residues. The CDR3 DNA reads TGTGCCAGCAGCCGGACCTTTAGCGGGGGGGATGATGAGCAGTTCTTC. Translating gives CASSRTFSGGDDEQFF.

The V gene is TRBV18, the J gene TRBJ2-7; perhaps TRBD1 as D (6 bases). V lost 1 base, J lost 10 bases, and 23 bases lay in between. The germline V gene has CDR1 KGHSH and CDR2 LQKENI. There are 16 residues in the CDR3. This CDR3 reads CASSPLPYQTQGPQYF. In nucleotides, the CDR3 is TGTGCCAGCTCACCACTACCATACCAAACTCAGGGGCCTCAGTACTTC.

CDR3 bases: TGTGCCAGCAGCTCGCCTGAAGACAGGGGGCTGGTGAAAAATTCACCCCTCCACTTT. Translation: CASSSPEDRGLVKNSPLHF. The chain joins TRBV5-4 to TRBJ1-6; 10 bases match TRBD1. V was clipped by 3 bases and J by 7 bases; unmatched bases: 16. CDR1 is SGHNT, CDR2 YYREEE, per germline (reference sequence). The CDR3 totals 19 residues. Together with reference TRBV5-4 and TRBJ1-6, the CDR3 gives the full variable domain: ETGVTQSPTHLIKTRGQQVTLRCSSQSGHNTVSWYQQALGQGPQFIFQYYREEENGRGNFPPRFSGLQFPNYSSELNVNALELDDSALYLCASSSPEDRGLVKNSPLHFGNGTRLTVT.